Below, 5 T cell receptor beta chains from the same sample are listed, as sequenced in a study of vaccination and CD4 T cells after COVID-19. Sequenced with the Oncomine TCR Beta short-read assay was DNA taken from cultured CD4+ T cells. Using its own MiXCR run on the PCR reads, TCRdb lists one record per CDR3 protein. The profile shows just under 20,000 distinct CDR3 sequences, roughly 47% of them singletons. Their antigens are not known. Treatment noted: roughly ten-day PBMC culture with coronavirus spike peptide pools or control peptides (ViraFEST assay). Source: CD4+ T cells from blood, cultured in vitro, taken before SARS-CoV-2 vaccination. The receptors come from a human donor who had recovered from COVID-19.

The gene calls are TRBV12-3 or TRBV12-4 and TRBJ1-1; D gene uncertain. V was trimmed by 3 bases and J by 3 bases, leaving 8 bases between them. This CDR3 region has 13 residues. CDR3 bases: TGTGCCAGCAGTTTTTATGGGGACACTGAAGCTTTCTTT. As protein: CASSFYGDTEAFF.

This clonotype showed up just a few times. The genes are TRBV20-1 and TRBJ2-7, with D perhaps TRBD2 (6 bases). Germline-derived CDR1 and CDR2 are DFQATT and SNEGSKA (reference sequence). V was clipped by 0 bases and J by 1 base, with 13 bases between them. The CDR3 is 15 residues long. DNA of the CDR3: TGCAGTGCTAGAGATGTCAGACGGGAGTCCTACGAGCAGTACTTC. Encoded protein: CSARDVRRESYEQYF.

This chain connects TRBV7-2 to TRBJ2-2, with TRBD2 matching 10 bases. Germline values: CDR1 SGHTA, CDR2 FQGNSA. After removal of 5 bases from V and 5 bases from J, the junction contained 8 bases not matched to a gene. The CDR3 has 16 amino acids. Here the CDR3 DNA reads TGTGCCAGCAGCCCCCGGGAAGCGGGAGGGACCGGGGAGCTGTTTTTT. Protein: CASSPREAGGTGELFF. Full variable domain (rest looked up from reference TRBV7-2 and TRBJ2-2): GAGVSQSPSNKVTEKGKDVELRCDPISGHTALYWYRQSLGQGLEFLIYFQGNSAPDKSGLPSDRFSAERTGGSVSTLTIQRTQQEDSAVYLCASSPREAGGTGELFFGEGSRLTVL.

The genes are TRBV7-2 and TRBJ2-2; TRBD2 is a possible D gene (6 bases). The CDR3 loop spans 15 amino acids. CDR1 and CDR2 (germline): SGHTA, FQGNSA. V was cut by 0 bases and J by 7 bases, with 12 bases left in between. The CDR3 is CASSLAAGYLGELFF. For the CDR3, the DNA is TGTGCCAGCAGCTTAGCGGCGGGGTATCTCGGGGAGCTGTTTTTT.

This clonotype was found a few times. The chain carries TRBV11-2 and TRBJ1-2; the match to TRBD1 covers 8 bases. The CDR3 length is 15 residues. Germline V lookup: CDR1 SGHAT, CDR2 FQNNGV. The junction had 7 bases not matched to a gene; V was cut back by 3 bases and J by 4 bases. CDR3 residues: CASSLTGVTFYGYTF. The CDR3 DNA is TGTGCCAGCAGCTTGACAGGGGTAACCTTCTATGGCTACACCTTC.